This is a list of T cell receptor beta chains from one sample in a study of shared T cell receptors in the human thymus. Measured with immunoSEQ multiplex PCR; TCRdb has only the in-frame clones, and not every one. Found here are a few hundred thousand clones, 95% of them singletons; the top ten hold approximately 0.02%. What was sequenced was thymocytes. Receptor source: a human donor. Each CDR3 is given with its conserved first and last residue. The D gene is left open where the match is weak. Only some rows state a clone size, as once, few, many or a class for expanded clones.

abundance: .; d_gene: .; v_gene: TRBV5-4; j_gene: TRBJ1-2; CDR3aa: CASSLDGTLNYGYTF; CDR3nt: TGTGCCAGCAGCTTGGACGGAACATTAAACTATGGCTACACCTTC
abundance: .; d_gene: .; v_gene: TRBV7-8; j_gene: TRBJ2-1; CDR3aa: CASSLEGPHRVGNEQFF; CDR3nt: TGTGCCAGCAGCTTAGAGGGACCTCACAGGGTCGGCAATGAGCAGTTCTTC
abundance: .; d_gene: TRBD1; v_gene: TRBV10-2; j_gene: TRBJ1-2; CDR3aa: CASHTGGSRYGYTF; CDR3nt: TGCGCCAGCCATACAGGGGGGTCTCGCTATGGCTACACCTTC
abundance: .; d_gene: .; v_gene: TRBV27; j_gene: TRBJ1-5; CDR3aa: CASSLRGPLQGQPQHF; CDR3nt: TGTGCCAGCAGTTTGCGGGGGCCGCTTCAGGGCCAGCCCCAGCATTTT
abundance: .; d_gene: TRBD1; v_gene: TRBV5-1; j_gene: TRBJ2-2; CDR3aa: CASSSGTANTGELFF; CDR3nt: TGCGCCAGCAGCTCCGGGACAGCGAACACCGGGGAGCTGTTTTTT
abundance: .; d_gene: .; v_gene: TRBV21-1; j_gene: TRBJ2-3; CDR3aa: CASSKGKERERTDTQYF; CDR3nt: TGTGCCAGCAGCAAAGGTAAGGAGCGGGAGCGCACAGATACGCAGTATTTT
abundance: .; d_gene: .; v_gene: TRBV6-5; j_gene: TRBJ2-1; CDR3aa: CASSYSTGGNEQFF; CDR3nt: TGTGCCAGCAGTTATAGTACCGGGGGCAATGAGCAGTTCTTC
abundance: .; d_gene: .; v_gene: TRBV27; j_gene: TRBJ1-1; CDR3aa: CASSRRPGNTEAFF; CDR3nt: TGTGCCAGCAGCCGAAGGCCAGGGAACACTGAAGCTTTCTTT
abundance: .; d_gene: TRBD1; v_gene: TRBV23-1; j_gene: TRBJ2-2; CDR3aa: CASRLSPTTGGAGELFF; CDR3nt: TGCGCCAGCAGACTGTCACCTACGACAGGGGGTGCCGGGGAGCTGTTTTTT
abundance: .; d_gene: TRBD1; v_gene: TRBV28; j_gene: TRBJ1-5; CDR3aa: CAIGQGEGNHQPQHF; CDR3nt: TGTGCCATCGGACAGGGGGAAGGTAACCATCAGCCCCAGCATTTT
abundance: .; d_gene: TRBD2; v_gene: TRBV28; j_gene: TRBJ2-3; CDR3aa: CASSLRLAGDLDTQYF; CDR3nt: TGTGCCAGCAGTTTGAGACTAGCGGGAGACTTAGATACGCAGTATTTT
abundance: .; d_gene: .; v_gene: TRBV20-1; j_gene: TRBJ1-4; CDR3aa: CSARTREKLFF; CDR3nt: TGCAGTGCGAGGACGCGAGAAAAACTGTTTTTT
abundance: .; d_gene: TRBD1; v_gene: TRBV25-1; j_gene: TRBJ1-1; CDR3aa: CASSAKTGEFTEAFF; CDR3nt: TGTGCCAGCAGTGCGAAAACAGGGGAATTCACTGAAGCTTTCTTT
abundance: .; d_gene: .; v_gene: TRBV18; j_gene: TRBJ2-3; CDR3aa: CASSRHRLITDTQYF; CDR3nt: TGTGCCAGCTCACGTCATAGACTGATCACAGATACGCAGTATTTT
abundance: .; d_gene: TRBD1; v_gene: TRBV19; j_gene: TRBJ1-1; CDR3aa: CASRGQGGSTEAFF; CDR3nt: TGTGCCAGTAGAGGACAGGGCGGGAGCACTGAAGCTTTCTTT
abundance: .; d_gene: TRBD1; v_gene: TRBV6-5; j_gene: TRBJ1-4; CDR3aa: CASSYPDRANEKLFF; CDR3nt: TGTGCCAGCAGTTACCCGGACAGGGCCAATGAAAAACTGTTTTTT
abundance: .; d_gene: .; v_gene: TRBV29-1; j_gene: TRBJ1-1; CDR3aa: CSVDRNTEAFF; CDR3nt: TGCAGCGTTGATAGGAACACTGAAGCTTTCTTT
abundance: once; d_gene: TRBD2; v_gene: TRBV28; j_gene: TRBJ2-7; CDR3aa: CASSRTSVTGYEQYF; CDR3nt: TGTGCCAGCAGCCGGACTAGCGTGACAGGCTACGAGCAGTACTTC
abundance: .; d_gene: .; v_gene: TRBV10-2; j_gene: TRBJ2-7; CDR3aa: CASSSASLKAYEQYF; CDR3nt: TGCGCCAGTTCGTCGGCATCCCTTAAAGCCTACGAGCAGTACTTC
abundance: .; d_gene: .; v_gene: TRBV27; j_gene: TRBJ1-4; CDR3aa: CASRIRGEEKLFF; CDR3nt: TGTGCCAGCAGGATTCGGGGGGAGGAAAAACTGTTTTTT
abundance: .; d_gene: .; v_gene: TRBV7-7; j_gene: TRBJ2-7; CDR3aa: CASTPRVGPYEQYF; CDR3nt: TGTGCTAGCACCCCCAGGGTGGGTCCCTACGAGCAGTACTTC
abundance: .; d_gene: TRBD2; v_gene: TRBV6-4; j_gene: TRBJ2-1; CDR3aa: CASSLPGLAEEEQFF; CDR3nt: TGTGCCAGCAGTCTTCCGGGACTAGCGGAAGAAGAGCAGTTCTTC
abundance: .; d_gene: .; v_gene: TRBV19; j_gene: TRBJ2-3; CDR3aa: CASTYRGDSTDTQYF; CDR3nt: TGTGCCAGTACCTACCGAGGGGATTCCACAGATACGCAGTATTTT
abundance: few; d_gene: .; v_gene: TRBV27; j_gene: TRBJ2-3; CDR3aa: CASRTYSIATDTQYF; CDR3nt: TGTGCCAGCAGAACCTACTCTATCGCCACAGATACGCAGTATTTT
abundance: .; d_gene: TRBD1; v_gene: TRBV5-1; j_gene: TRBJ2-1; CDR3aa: CASSSRGQGKNNEQFF; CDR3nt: TGCGCCAGCAGCTCCCGGGGACAGGGGAAGAACAATGAGCAGTTCTTC
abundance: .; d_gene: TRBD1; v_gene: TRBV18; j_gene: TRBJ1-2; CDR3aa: CASSPPGQEEYGYTF; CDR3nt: TGTGCCAGCTCACCACCGGGACAGGAGGAGTATGGCTACACCTTC
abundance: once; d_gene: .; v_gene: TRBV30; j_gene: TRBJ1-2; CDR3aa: CAWSVKGRGYGYTF; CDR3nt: TGTGCCTGGAGTGTAAAGGGCCGGGGGTATGGCTACACCTTC
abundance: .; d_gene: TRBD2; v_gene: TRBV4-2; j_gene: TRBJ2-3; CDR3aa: CASSRKGLAASTDTQYF; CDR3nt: TGTGCCAGCAGCCGGAAGGGACTAGCGGCTAGCACAGATACGCAGTATTTT
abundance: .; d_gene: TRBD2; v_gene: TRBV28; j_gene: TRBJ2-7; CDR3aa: CASSTSSETSGSGAIAVHEQYF; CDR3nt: TGTGCCAGCAGCACATCGTCCGAGACTAGCGGGAGTGGGGCGATCGCCGTCCACGAGCAGTACTTC
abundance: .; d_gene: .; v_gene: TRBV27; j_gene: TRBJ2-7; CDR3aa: CASRSQDRTYEQYF; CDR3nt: TGTGCCAGCAGGAGCCAGGACAGAACATACGAGCAGTACTTC
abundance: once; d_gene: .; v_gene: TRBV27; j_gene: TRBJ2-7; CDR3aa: CASSLFDSSFYEQYF; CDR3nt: TGTGCCAGCAGTTTATTTGACAGTTCCTTCTACGAGCAGTACTTC
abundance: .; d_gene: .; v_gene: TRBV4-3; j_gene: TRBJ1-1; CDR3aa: CASSQATEGMNTEAFF; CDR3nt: TGCGCCAGCAGCCAAGCTACAGAAGGCATGAACACTGAAGCTTTCTTT
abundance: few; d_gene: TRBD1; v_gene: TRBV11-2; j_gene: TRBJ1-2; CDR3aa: CASSLDPSQGEGGYTF; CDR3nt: TGTGCCAGCAGCTTAGATCCTTCGCAGGGGGAAGGTGGCTACACCTTC